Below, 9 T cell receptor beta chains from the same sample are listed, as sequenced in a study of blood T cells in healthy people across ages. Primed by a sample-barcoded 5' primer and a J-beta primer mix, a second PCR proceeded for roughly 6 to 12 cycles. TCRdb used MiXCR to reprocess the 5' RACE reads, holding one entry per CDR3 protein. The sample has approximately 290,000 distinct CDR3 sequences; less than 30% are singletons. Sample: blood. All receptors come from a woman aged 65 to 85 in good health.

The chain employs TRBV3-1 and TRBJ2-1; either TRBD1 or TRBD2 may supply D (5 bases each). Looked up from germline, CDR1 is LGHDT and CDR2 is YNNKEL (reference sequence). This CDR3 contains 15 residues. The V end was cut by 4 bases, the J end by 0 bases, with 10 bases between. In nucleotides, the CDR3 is TGTGCCAGCAGCCCCCGGGGCAGCTCCTACAATGAGCAGTTCTTC. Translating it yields CASSPRGSSYNEQFF.

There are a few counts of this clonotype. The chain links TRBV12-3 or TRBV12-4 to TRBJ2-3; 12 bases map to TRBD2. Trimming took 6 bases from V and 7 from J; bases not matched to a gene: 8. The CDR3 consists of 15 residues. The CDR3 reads CASSKLAGGSNTQYF. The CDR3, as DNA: TGTGCCAGCAGCAAACTAGCGGGAGGTTCAAATACGCAGTATTTT.

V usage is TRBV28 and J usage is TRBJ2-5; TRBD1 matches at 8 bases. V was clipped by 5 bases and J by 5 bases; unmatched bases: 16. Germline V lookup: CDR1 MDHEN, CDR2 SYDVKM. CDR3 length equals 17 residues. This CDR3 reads CASSIRPGRTGTETQYF. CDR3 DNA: TGTGCCAGCAGTATACGCCCTGGACGGACAGGGACGGAGACCCAGTACTTC. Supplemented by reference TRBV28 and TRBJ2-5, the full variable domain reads DVKVTQSSRYLVKRTGEKVFLECVQDMDHENMFWYRQDPGLGLRLIYFSYDVKMKEKGDIPEGYSVSREKKERFSLILESASTNQTSMYLCASSIRPGRTGTETQYFGPGTRLLVL.

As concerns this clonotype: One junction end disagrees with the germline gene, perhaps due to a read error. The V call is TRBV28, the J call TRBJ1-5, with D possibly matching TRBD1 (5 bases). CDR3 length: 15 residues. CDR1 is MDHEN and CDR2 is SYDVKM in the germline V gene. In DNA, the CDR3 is TGTGCCAGCAGTCTCGGGGGAAGATTGTATCAACCCCTGCATTTT. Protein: CASSLGGRLYQPLHF.

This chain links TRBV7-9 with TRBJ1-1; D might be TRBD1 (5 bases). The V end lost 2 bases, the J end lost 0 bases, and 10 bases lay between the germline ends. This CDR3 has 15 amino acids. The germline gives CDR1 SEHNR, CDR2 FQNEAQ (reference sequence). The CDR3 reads CASSLYAGMNTEAFF. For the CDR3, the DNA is TGTGCCAGCAGCTTATATGCAGGGATGAACACTGAAGCTTTCTTT.

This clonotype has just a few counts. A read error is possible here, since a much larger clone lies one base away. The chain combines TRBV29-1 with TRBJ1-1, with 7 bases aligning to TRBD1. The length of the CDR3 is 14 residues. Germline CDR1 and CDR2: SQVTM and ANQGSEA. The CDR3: CSVDDRAVNTGAFF. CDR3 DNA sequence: TGCAGCGTTGACGACAGGGCGGTGAACACTGGAGCTTTCTTT. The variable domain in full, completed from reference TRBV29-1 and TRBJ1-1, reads SAVISQKPSRDICQRGTSLTIQCQVDSQVTMMFWYRQQPGQSLTLIATANQGSEATYESGFVIDKFPISRPNLTFSTLTVSNMSPEDSSIYLCSVDDRAVNTGAFFGQGTRLTVV.

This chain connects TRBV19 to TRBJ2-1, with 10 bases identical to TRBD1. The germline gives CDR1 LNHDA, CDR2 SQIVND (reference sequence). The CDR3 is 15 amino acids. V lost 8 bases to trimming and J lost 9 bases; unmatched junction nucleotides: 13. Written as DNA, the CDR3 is TGTGCCAGTCTACAGATGGGACAGGGGAAGTCTGAGCAGTTCTTC. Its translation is CASLQMGQGKSEQFF.

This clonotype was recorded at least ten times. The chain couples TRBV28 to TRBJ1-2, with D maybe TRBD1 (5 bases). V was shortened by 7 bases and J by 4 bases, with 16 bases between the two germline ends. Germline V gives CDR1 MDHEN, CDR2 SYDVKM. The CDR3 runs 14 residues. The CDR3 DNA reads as TGTGCCAGCACCCCCGTTGGGGGGACCTATGGCTACACCTTC. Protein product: CASTPVGGTYGYTF.

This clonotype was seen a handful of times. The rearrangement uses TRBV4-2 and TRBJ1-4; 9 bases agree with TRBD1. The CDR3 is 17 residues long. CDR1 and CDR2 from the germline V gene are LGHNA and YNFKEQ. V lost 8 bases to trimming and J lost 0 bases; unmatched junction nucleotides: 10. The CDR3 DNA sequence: TGTGCCAGCGCCCGGGACAGGGCTATCTCAACTAATGAAAAACTGTTTTTT. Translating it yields CASARDRAISTNEKLFF.